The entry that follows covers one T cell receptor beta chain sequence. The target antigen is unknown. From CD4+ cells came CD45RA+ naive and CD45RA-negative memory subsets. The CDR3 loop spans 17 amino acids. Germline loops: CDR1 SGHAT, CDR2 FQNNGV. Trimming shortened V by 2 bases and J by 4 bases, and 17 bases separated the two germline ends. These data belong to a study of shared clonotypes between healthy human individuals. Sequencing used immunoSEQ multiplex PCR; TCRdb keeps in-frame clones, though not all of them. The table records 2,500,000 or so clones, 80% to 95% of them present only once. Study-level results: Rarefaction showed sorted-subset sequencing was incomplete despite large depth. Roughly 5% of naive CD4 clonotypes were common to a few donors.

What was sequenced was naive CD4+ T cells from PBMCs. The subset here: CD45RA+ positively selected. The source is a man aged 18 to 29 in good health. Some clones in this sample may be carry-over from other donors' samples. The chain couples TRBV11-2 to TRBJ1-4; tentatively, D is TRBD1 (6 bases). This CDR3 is CASSLRGAGFGNEKLFF. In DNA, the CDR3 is TGTGCCAGCAGCTTAAGGGGGGCAGGGTTCGGTAATGAAAAACTGTTTTTT.